This T cell receptor (beta chain) was documented in a study of PD-1 blockade in classical Hodgkin lymphoma. Study background: Patients in the cohort were put on intravenous nivolumab, 3 mg/kg every 2 weeks. Study observations and caveats: A significant rise in TCR diversity by C4D1 was seen for CD4+ but not CD8+ cells.

The CDR3 loop spans 14 amino acids. Trimming removed 5 bases from V and 2 bases from J; junction bases left unmatched: 2. Per the germline V gene, CDR1 is MDHEN and CDR2 is SYDVKM. Generated by immunoSEQ multiplex PCR, the TCRdb table keeps only in-frame clones and is missing some. The profile shows about 64,000 clones, just over 90% of them singletons. As to time point: cycle 4 day 1 (C4D1), after more than five weeks of nivolumab. Brentuximab vedotin exposure varied among the patients, all of whom had relapsed after autologous stem cell transplantation. Comment on this clone: Its antigen is not identified.

The TCR was taken from a human donor with classical Hodgkin lymphoma. The J gene is TRBJ2-7, the V gene TRBV28, with 11 bases that match TRBD1. Sequencing used peripheral blood mononuclear cells (PBMCs), obtained before the fourth cycle of nivolumab. CDR3 nucleotide sequence: TGTGCCAGCAGTCTGGACAGGGGGCCCTACGAGCAGTACTTC. It yields the protein CASSLDRGPYEQYF.